Listed below are T cell receptor beta chains from one sample, sequenced in a study of T-cell memory formation after mild COVID-19. TCRdb ran MiXCR on the 5' RACE reads and lists one entry per CDR3 protein. The sample carries about 340,000 distinct CDR3 sequences, approximately 15% recorded once. Sequencing used PBMCs or a T cell subset sorted from them (not recorded which). The receptors were sampled from a man in his late teens or twenties who had mild COVID-19 (a few samples of this study predate the infection). Cell type and time point are not known. Each CDR3 is given with its conserved first and last residue. Fields, in order: clone size, D gene, J gene, V gene, CDR3 DNA, CDR3 protein. The D gene is left open where the match is weak. Only part of the rows carry a size: once, few, many, or a class if the clone is expanded.

-	-	TRBJ1-6	TRBV5-6	TGTGCCAGCAGCTTGGGGTCCAGGCCTTTTTCACCCCTCCACTTT	CASSLGSRPFSPLHF
-	TRBD1	TRBJ1-1	TRBV5-1	TGCGCCAGCAGCTGGACAGGCCAGAGAGAGGCTTTCTTT	CASSWTGQREAFF
-	-	TRBJ2-7	TRBV30	TGTGCCTGGAGGCGGGGCGGCTGGGGAGAGCAGTACTTC	CAWRRGGWGEQYF
few	-	TRBJ1-2	TRBV7-9	TGTGCCAGCAGCCCTACGACCTCCTCAGGGGTTGATGGCTACACCTTC	CASSPTTSSGVDGYTF
few	-	TRBJ1-2	TRBV28	TGTGCCAGCAGTTTCGGGAATGGCTACACCTTC	CASSFGNGYTF
few	-	TRBJ2-7	TRBV4-3	TGCGCCAGCAGCCAACACCAGGGGAACGAGCAGTACTTC	CASSQHQGNEQYF
few	-	TRBJ2-3	TRBV6-5	TGTGCCAGCGGCTCAGATACGCAGTATTTT	CASGSDTQYF
many	TRBD1	TRBJ1-6	TRBV2	TGTGCCAGCAAGGCAGGGGGGAATAATTCACCCCTCCACTTT	CASKAGGNNSPLHF
-	TRBD1	TRBJ2-7	TRBV29-1	TGCAGCGTTTCCGGGACAGGGGGCTCTGGGCAGTACTTC	CSVSGTGGSGQYF
few	-	TRBJ2-6	TRBV7-9	TGTGCCAGCAGCTTAGCCTACAGGGCTACCCCTGGGGCCAACGTCCTGACTTTC	CASSLAYRATPGANVLTF
few	-	TRBJ2-7	TRBV4-3	TGCGCCAGCAGCCAAGAAGCCCGGCCGTCCTACGAGCAGTACTTC	CASSQEARPSYEQYF
few	TRBD1	TRBJ1-4	TRBV11-2	TGTGCCAGCAATCAAGGGGGCAGGGGTGCAACTAATGAAAAACTGTTTTTT	CASNQGGRGATNEKLFF
few	-	TRBJ1-3	TRBV7-9	TGTGCCAGCAACGTGCCGGCTGGAAACACCATATATTTT	CASNVPAGNTIYF
few	-	TRBJ1-1	TRBV12-3/TRBV12-4	TGTGCCAGCAGTTGGGGGGCGGGGACTGAAGCTTTCTTT	CASSWGAGTEAFF
-	-	TRBJ1-1	TRBV10-3	TGTGCCATCAGTGTAGGCGCGGGGAACACTGAAGCTTTCTTT	CAISVGAGNTEAFF
few	-	TRBJ2-6	TRBV5-6	TGTGCCAGCAGGTCAGGGTCTGGGGCCAACGTCCTGACTTTC	CASRSGSGANVLTF
many	-	TRBJ1-2	TRBV6-5	TGTGCCAGCAGCCCTCTGAGGAGCTATGGCTACACCTTC	CASSPLRSYGYTF
few	-	TRBJ1-1	TRBV11-1	TGTGCCAGCAGCTCCCAGGACATTCGGGGCACTGAAGCTTTCTTT	CASSSQDIRGTEAFF
few	-	TRBJ2-6	TRBV23-1	TGCGCCAGCAGTCAATCTGGTGCGGGGACTGGGGCCAACGTCCTGACTTTC	CASSQSGAGTGANVLTF
-	TRBD2	TRBJ2-2	TRBV7-9	TGTGCCAGCTCCTGGACTAGCGGGGGCGAGAACACCGGGGAGCTGTTTTTT	CASSWTSGGENTGELFF
few	-	TRBJ1-1	TRBV4-1	TGCGCCAGCAGCCAAGTTCGACTCCGGGTCGCTGAAGCTTTCTTT	CASSQVRLRVAEAFF